This TCR beta chain was captured in a study of T-cell reconstitution after alpha-beta-depleted transplantation in children. Study results and limitations: Recipient T cells and thymic progenitors that survived were the source of the high TCRbeta diversity seen at day 60 in some patients. T-cell counts and diversity at one year post-transplant came mainly from newly produced T cells.

For TCRbeta, the library was prepared with unique molecular identifiers. TCRdb re-called the PCR reads with MiXCR, one entry per CDR3 protein. The sample records about 100,000 distinct CDR3 sequences, 5% to 8% being singletons. This clonotype was seen more than once but under ten times. What it recognizes is unknown. The sequencing here drew on PBMCs, mostly from graft donor cells, taken 360 days after TCRalphabeta/CD19-depleted stem cell transplant. This clonotype was sampled from a male patient under 10 years old who had a stem cell transplant for acute lymphoblastic leukemia, so the T cells may come from the graft donor.

Here the CDR3 DNA reads TGTGCCAGCAGCTTGGCCAGGGCCCTTAATCAGCCCCAGCATTTT. Translation: CASSLARALNQPQHF. The chain is built from TRBV5-6 and TRBJ1-5, with D possibly matching TRBD1 (5 bases). The V gene lost 0 bases and the J gene lost 4 bases, with 11 bases spanning the gap. The germline V gene has CDR1 SGHDT and CDR2 YYEEEE. The CDR3 is made up of 15 amino acids.